This T cell receptor (beta chain) was identified during a study of T cell responses to AZD1222 COVID-19 vaccine. Germline CDR1 SEHNR, CDR2 FQNEAQ (reference sequence). CDR3 length: 15 residues. Losses at the gene ends were 3 bases for V and 0 bases for J; bases not matched to a gene: 4. Measured with immunoSEQ multiplex PCR; TCRdb has only the in-frame clones, and not every one. The sample includes approximately 200,000 clones, approximately 93% of them seen just once. The chain is built from TRBV7-9 and TRBJ2-7, with 8 bases matching TRBD1. The specimen was peripheral blood, collected 28 days after the second AZD1222 dose. The receptor comes from an adult who received the AZD1222 COVID-19 vaccine. CDR3 nucleotides: TGTGCCAGCAGCTTGGGAGACAGGGGCTCCTACGAGCAGTACTTC. This gives the protein CASSLGDRGSYEQYF.